This T cell receptor beta chain comes out of a study of tumor and adjacent non-tumor tissue in lung cancer. No cell sorting was done before RNA was extracted from the tissue. Study-wide results and caveats: Tumor repertoires had a smaller top 100 clone share than normal lung. Tumor TCR diversity, when higher, was linked to shorter survival. TCR diversity was significantly greater in tumor than normal lung tissue.

Turning to this clonotype: Its antigen is not known.

The V gene's germline CDR1 is DFQATT and CDR2 SNEGSKA (reference sequence). V lost 3 bases to trimming and J lost 6 bases; unmatched junction nucleotides: 6. This CDR3 contains 14 residues. The library came from three nested PCR rounds adapted from ARM-PCR protocols. Each CDR3 protein gets one entry after TCRdb re-called the multiplex PCR reads with MiXCR. The sample lists around 210,000 distinct CDR3 sequences; approximately 74% were seen once. Material: lung tumor tissue. V gene TRBV20-1 combines with J gene TRBJ2-1, with TRBD1 matching over 9 bases. The TCR comes from a man aged 60-69 years with non-small cell lung cancer. The CDR3 sequence: CSASYDRGFNEQFF. The CDR3 DNA reads TGCAGTGCTAGTTATGACAGGGGGTTCAATGAGCAGTTCTTC.